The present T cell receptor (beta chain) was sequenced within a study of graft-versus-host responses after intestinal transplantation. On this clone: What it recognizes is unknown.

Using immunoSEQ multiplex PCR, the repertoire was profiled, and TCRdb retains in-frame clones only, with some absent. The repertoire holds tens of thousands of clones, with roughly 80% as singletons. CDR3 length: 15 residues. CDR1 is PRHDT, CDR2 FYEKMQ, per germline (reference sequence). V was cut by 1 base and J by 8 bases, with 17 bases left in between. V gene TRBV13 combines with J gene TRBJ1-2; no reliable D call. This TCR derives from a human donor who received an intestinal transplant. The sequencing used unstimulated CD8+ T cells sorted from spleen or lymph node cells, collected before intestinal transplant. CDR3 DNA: TGTGCCAGCAGCTTAGAAGGAGGGCGGGAGGAAGGCTACACCTTC. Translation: CASSLEGGREEGYTF.